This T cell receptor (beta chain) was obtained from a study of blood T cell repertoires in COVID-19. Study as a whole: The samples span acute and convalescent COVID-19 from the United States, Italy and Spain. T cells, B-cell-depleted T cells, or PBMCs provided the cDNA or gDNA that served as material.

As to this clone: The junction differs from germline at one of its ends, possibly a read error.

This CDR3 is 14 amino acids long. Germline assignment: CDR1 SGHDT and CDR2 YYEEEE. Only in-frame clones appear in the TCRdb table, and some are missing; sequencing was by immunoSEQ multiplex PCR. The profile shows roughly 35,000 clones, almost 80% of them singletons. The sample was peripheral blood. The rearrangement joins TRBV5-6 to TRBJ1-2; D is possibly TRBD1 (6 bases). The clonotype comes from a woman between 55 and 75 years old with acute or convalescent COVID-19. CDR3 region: CASSLVGGGYGHTF. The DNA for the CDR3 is TGTGCCAGCAGCTTGGTAGGGGGTGGCTATGGCCACACCTTC.